Listed below are T cell receptor beta chains from one sample, sequenced in a study of blood T cell repertoires in COVID-19. Sequencing used immunoSEQ multiplex PCR; TCRdb keeps in-frame clones, though not all of them. The table includes some 180,000 clones, roughly 91% detected once. Input material: peripheral blood. The receptors derive from a middle-aged man with active or convalescent COVID-19. CDR3s include the opening cysteine and the closing phenylalanine or tryptophan. The order of the fields is D gene, clone size, V gene, J gene, CDR3 protein, CDR3 DNA. A D gene is named only where the DNA matches it firmly. Some rows have no size entry. The others give once, few or many, or a class for an expanded clone.

-,once,TRBV5-4,TRBJ2-3,CASSLSGRGVDTQYF,TGTGCCAGCAGCTTATCGGGCAGGGGGGTAGATACGCAGTATTTT
TRBD1,-,TRBV28,TRBJ1-6,CASSKLTGGVSPLHF,TGTGCCAGCAGCAAACTCACAGGGGGCGTCTCACCCCTCCACTTT
TRBD1,-,TRBV19,TRBJ2-7,CASSNRDRGTYPIYEQYF,TGTGCCAGTAGTAACCGGGACAGGGGGACGTATCCCATCTACGAGCAGTACTTC
TRBD1,-,TRBV19,TRBJ1-2,CASSIRQGALNYGYTF,TGTGCCAGTAGTATCAGACAGGGGGCCCTTAACTATGGCTACACCTTC
-,-,TRBV3-1/TRBV3-2,TRBJ2-3,CASSQMRADTQYF,TGTGCCAGCAGCCAAATGAGGGCAGATACGCAGTATTTT
TRBD1,-,TRBV19,TRBJ1-2,CASSIDDGTGGMGYTF,TGTGCAAGTAGTATAGATGATGGGACAGGGGGAATGGGCTACACCTTC
-,-,TRBV9,TRBJ2-1,CASSSGNNEQFF,TGTGCCAGCAGCTCGGGGAACAATGAGCAGTTCTTC
TRBD2,-,TRBV5-1,TRBJ2-5,CASSTGTSGLEQETQYF,TGCGCCAGCAGCACCGGGACTAGCGGACTGGAACAAGAGACCCAGTACTTC
TRBD1,-,TRBV7-2,TRBJ1-5,CASSLYGTGDQPQHF,TGTGCCAGCAGCTTATATGGGACAGGGGACCAGCCCCAGCATTTT
TRBD1,-,TRBV4-1,TRBJ2-1,CASSQARGPYNEQFF,TGCGCCAGCAGCCAAGCGAGGGGGCCCTACAATGAGCAGTTCTTC
TRBD1,-,TRBV19,TRBJ1-2,CASSDRATNYGYTF,TGTGCCAGTAGTGACAGGGCTACTAACTATGGCTACACCTTC
-,-,TRBV4-2,TRBJ2-7,CASSQTGFDEQYF,TGTGCCAGCAGCCAAACAGGGTTCGACGAGCAGTACTTC
-,-,TRBV28,TRBJ2-2,CASSPPLVGELFF,TGTGCCAGCAGTCCCCCGTTAGTCGGGGAGCTGTTTTTT
-,-,TRBV28,TRBJ2-5,CASSLSGSAQTQYF,TGTGCCAGCAGCCTCTCGGGGAGCGCGCAGACCCAGTACTTC
-,-,TRBV6-5,TRBJ1-1,CASSTGGTEAFF,TGTGCCAGCAGTACCGGCGGGACTGAAGCTTTCTTT
TRBD1,-,TRBV28,TRBJ1-1,CASSPNTGGGAGTEAFF,TGTGCCAGCAGTCCAAACACAGGAGGGGGCGCAGGCACTGAAGCTTTCTTT
-,-,TRBV3-1/TRBV3-2,TRBJ1-5,CASSPNGGGKAQHF,TGTGCCAGCAGCCCTAACGGGGGGGGGAAGGCCCAGCATTTT
TRBD1,-,TRBV18,TRBJ1-5,CASSQGTVAFSNQPQHF,TGTGCCAGCTCGCAAGGGACAGTGGCTTTTAGCAATCAGCCCCAGCATTTT
TRBD2,-,TRBV27,TRBJ2-2,CASSVQLAPNTGELFF,TGTGCCAGCAGTGTACAACTAGCGCCGAACACCGGGGAGCTGTTTTTT
-,-,TRBV30,TRBJ1-1,CAWSVGEGTEAFF,TGTGCCTGGAGTGTGGGTGAGGGCACTGAAGCTTTCTTT
TRBD2,-,TRBV27,TRBJ2-1,CASSSRLAGAHNEQFF,TGTGCCAGCAGTTCCAGACTAGCGGGGGCTCACAATGAGCAGTTCTTC
TRBD2,-,TRBV6-2/TRBV6-3,TRBJ2-1,CASSPRAASGGVNNEQFF,TGTGCCAGCAGTCCACGAGCGGCTAGCGGGGGGGTAAACAATGAGCAGTTCTTC
TRBD2,-,TRBV7-7,TRBJ2-5,CASSWGKTSGNQETQYF,TGTGCTAGCAGCTGGGGGAAGACTAGCGGGAATCAAGAGACCCAGTACTTC
TRBD2,-,TRBV5-1,TRBJ2-3,CASSFRLAGTDTQYF,TGCGCCAGCAGCTTCAGGCTAGCGGGCACAGATACGCAGTATTTT
-,-,TRBV6-5,TRBJ1-1,CASSYSTGRSTEAFF,TGTGCCAGCAGTTACTCTACAGGGCGGAGCACTGAAGCTTTCTTT
-,few,TRBV13,TRBJ1-6,CASSSSLDRMSSYNSPLHF,TGTGCCAGCAGCTCCTCTTTGGACAGAATGAGCTCCTATAATTCACCCCTCCACTTT
TRBD2,-,TRBV5-5,TRBJ2-1,CASSFLAGVYNEQFF,TGTGCCAGCAGCTTTCTAGCGGGAGTCTACAATGAGCAGTTCTTC
TRBD1,-,TRBV18,TRBJ2-7,CASSRFPGQGSYEQYF,TGTGCCAGCTCACGGTTCCCGGGACAGGGGTCCTACGAGCAGTACTTC